Each of the 15 T cell receptor beta chains below was sequenced from the same sample in a study of T cells in Graves' hyperthyroidism and ophthalmopathy. Amplification targeted TCR beta CDR3 regions from RNA transcripts. In the first-round RT-PCR of the TCR CDR3, the HTBI primer set was used. TCRdb used MiXCR to reprocess the multiplex PCR reads, holding one entry per CDR3 protein. The table includes around 600,000 distinct CDR3 sequences, approximately 15% detected once. What was sequenced was blood. Every receptor here comes from a woman between 18 and 29 years old with Graves' ophthalmopathy.

This clonotype was seen a few times. This sequence joins TRBV13 and TRBJ2-6; TRBD2 matches at 8 bases. The germline CDR1 and CDR2 sequences are PRHDT and FYEKMQ (reference sequence). Trimming took 8 bases from V and 0 from J; bases not matched to a gene: 12. The CDR3 extends over 18 amino acids. The chain's CDR3 is CASLWTGGSYSGANVLTF. The CDR3 bases are TGTGCCAGCTTGTGGACGGGAGGGTCTTACTCTGGGGCCAACGTCCTGACTTTC.

The rearrangement uses TRBV27 and TRBJ1-6; TRBD1 might be the D (6 bases). Germline assignment: CDR1 MNHEY and CDR2 SMNVEV (reference sequence). There are 15 residues in the CDR3. Trimming removed 5 bases from V and 7 bases from J, with 15 bases in between. The CDR3 reads CASSPQGLTNSPLHF. CDR3 DNA: TGTGCCAGCAGTCCCCAGGGGTTAACCAATTCACCCCTCCACTTT.

V and J are TRBV6-1 and TRBJ1-2; TRBD1 might be the D (6 bases). V was shortened by 6 bases and J by 2 bases, with 19 bases between the two germline ends. CDR1 MNHNS and CDR2 SASEGT come from the germline V gene. This CDR3 comprises 16 residues. Here the CDR3 reads CASSFREQGRNYGYTF. As DNA, the CDR3 is TGTGCCAGCAGCTTTCGTGAACAGGGTCGCAACTATGGCTACACCTTC.

This clonotype was picked up many times. J is TRBJ1-1 and V is TRBV5-1; a possible D gene is TRBD1 (6 bases). V was shortened by 4 bases and J by 0 bases, with 10 bases between the two germline ends. This CDR3 is built from 14 residues. The germline CDR1 and CDR2 sequences are SGHRS and YFSETQ. CDR3 DNA sequence: TGCGCCAGCAGCCCGGGACATGTGAACACTGAAGCTTTCTTT. It yields the protein CASSPGHVNTEAFF. The complete variable domain, with remaining parts taken from reference TRBV5-1 and TRBJ1-1, reads KAGVTQTPRYLIKTRGQQVTLSCSPISGHRSVSWYQQTPGQGLQFLFEYFSETQRNKGNFPGRFSGRQFSNSRSEMNVSTLELGDSALYLCASSPGHVNTEAFFGQGTRLTVV.

This clonotype has only a few counts. The chain has TRBV11-3 and TRBJ2-3, with TRBD2 matching 8 bases. The CDR3 contains 18 residues. From germline, CDR1 is SGHNT and CDR2 YENEEA. Unmatched junction bases numbered 13, after V lost 3 bases and J lost 2 bases. CDR3 amino acids: CASSFFTGTRHNTDTQYF. In nucleotides, the CDR3 is TGTGCCAGCAGCTTTTTCACCGGGACTAGACACAACACAGATACGCAGTATTTT. Full variable domain (outside the CDR3, taken from reference TRBV11-3 and TRBJ2-3): EAGVVQSPRYKIIEKKQPVAFWCNPISGHNTLYWYLQNLGQGPELLIRYENEEAVDDSQLPKDRFSAERLKGVDSTLKIQPAELGDSAVYLCASSFFTGTRHNTDTQYFGPGTRLTVL.

This clonotype was seen at least ten times. The genes are TRBV9 and TRBJ2-1, with D possibly TRBD1 on 8 matching bases. CDR1 SGDLS and CDR2 YYNGEE come from the germline V gene. The CDR3 extends over 16 amino acids. Trimming took off 4 bases at V and 7 bases at J, with 21 bases between the two ends. The CDR3 sequence is CASSPPQTGGGNEQFF. For the CDR3, the DNA is TGTGCCAGCAGCCCCCCTCAAACAGGGGGAGGGAATGAGCAGTTCTTC. The full variable domain, with the rest looked up from reference TRBV9 and TRBJ2-1, is DSGVTQTPKHLITATGQRVTLRCSPRSGDLSVYWYQQSLDQGLQFLIQYYNGEERAKGNILERFSAQQFPDLHSELNLSSLELGDSALYFCASSPPQTGGGNEQFFGPGTRLTVL.

This clonotype was detected ten times or more. The chain recombines TRBV9 with TRBJ2-7, with a tentative D call TRBD2 (5 bases). There are 13 residues in the CDR3. V lost 1 base and J 6 bases, leaving 11 bases between the germline ends. Germline CDR1 is SGDLS and CDR2 is YYNGEE. CDR3 sequence: CASSVLALCEQYF. The CDR3 region has the DNA TGTGCCAGCAGCGTACTAGCTCTTTGCGAGCAGTACTTC. The variable domain in full, completed from reference TRBV9 and TRBJ2-7, reads DSGVTQTPKHLITATGQRVTLRCSPRSGDLSVYWYQQSLDQGLQFLIQYYNGEERAKGNILERFSAQQFPDLHSELNLSSLELGDSALYFCASSVLALCEQYFGPGTRLTVT.

The genes are TRBV5-1 and TRBJ2-1, with D perhaps TRBD1 (6 bases). Germline V gene lookup returns CDR1 SGHRS and CDR2 YFSETQ. The V end was cut by 0 bases, the J end by 5 bases, with 15 bases between. This CDR3 has 16 residues. The CDR3 loop is CASSLAGTPLNNEQFF. For the CDR3, the DNA is TGCGCCAGCAGCTTGGCCGGGACACCACTTAACAATGAGCAGTTCTTC.

This clonotype has a handful of counts. The gene calls are TRBV27 and TRBJ2-5; 8 bases match TRBD2. Germline trimming cut 6 bases from V and 1 base from J; bases unmatched to any gene: 10. The CDR3 length is 16 residues. Germline lookup yields CDR1 MNHEY and CDR2 SMNVEV (reference sequence). DNA for the CDR3: TGTGCCAGCAGAAGTAGCGGGACGCCACTCCAAGAGACCCAGTACTTC. It encodes CASRSSGTPLQETQYF.

Many counts were recorded for this clonotype. The chain has TRBV6-2 or TRBV6-3 and TRBJ2-3; TRBD2 agrees at 7 bases. The CDR3 has 17 amino acids. Germline values: CDR1 MNHEY, CDR2 SVGEGT. The junction had 9 bases not matched to a gene; V was cut back by 0 bases and J by 3 bases. The CDR3 nucleotides are TGTGCCAGCAGTTACTCGCGTGTGGGAGGGAAGACAGATACGCAGTATTTT. It yields the protein CASSYSRVGGKTDTQYF.

The chain is built from TRBV28 and TRBJ2-7; either TRBD1 or TRBD2 may supply D (5 bases each). Trimming removed 8 bases at V and 7 bases at J, with 18 bases between. Per the germline V gene, CDR1 is MDHEN and CDR2 is SYDVKM. The length of the CDR3 is 13 residues. The DNA for the CDR3 is TGTGCCAGCCTGGGGGACCTAGCTTCGGAGCAGTACTTC. This gives the protein CASLGDLASEQYF.

This rearrangement joins TRBV2 to TRBJ1-6; no firm D call. CDR1 is SNHLY and CDR2 is FYNNEI in the germline V gene. Trimming pared 3 bases from V and 13 bases from J, leaving 13 bases between. The CDR3 is 13 residues long. The CDR3 DNA follows: TGTGCCAGCAGTGAGGGCCCGGAATTGCCCCTCCACTTT. It encodes CASSEGPELPLHF. The full variable domain, in which reference TRBV2 and TRBJ1-6 provide the parts outside the CDR3, is EPEVTQTPSHQVTQMGQEVILRCVPISNHLYFYWYRQILGQKVEFLVSFYNNEISEKSEIFDDQFSVERPDGSNFTLKIRSTKLEDSAMYFCASSEGPELPLHFGNGTRLTVT.

This clonotype has a handful of counts. The chain links TRBV12-3 or TRBV12-4 to TRBJ1-3, with D uncertain. Trimming removed 3 bases at V and 4 bases at J, with 10 bases between. The CDR3 is 14 amino acids. CDR3: CASSFVAPGNTIYF. CDR3 DNA sequence: TGTGCCAGCAGTTTTGTGGCTCCAGGAAACACCATATATTTT.

The table lists this clonotype with many counts. The V call is TRBV19, the J call TRBJ2-7; TRBD1 or TRBD2 may be the D gene (5 bases each). Germline V gives CDR1 LNHDA, CDR2 SQIVND (reference sequence). The V and J ends lost 1 base and 5 bases respectively, with 15 bases between them. The CDR3 contains 15 residues. The CDR3 is CASSIGGAGSNEQYF. Here the CDR3 DNA reads TGTGCCAGTAGTATAGGCGGTGCAGGGAGCAACGAGCAGTACTTC.

About this clonotype itself: One junction end does not reproduce the germline sequence, and a read error may be involved. This CDR3 is CASSLGREWKETQYF. The CDR3 DNA follows: TGTGCCAGCAGCTTAGGGCGAGAGTGGAAGGAGACCCAGTACTTC. The chain has TRBV5-1 and TRBJ2-5; no definite D call. The CDR3 totals 15 residues. CDR1 is SGHRS and CDR2 is YFSETQ in the germline V gene.